The next 8 T cell receptor beta chains were all read from a single sample in a study of cytomegalovirus exposure and HLA in healthy donors. PCR was performed using 60 Vbeta and 13 Jbeta primers. The protocol was immunoSEQ multiplex PCR, while the TCRdb copy is restricted to in-frame clones and leaves out a portion. This sample has under 140,000 clones, with over 60% found just once. The specimen was PBMCs. The receptor set was obtained from a young man in good health and CMV-seropositive.

The gene calls are TRBV27 and TRBJ2-1; D possibly corresponds to TRBD2 (7 bases). Germline assignment: CDR1 MNHEY and CDR2 SMNVEV (reference sequence). This CDR3 has 13 residues. The V gene lost 9 bases and the J gene lost 5 bases, with 14 bases spanning the gap. CDR3 in amino acids: CASGGGAHNEQFF. The CDR3 bases are TGTGCCAGTGGCGGGGGCGCTCACAATGAGCAGTTCTTC.

The chain recombines TRBV5-4 with TRBJ1-2; 10 nucleotides line up with TRBD1. Germline trimming cut 2 bases from V and 8 bases from J; bases unmatched to any gene: 3. Germline V gene lookup returns CDR1 SGHNT and CDR2 YYREEE (reference sequence). The CDR3 extends over 13 amino acids. CDR3 residues: CASSFDRGLGYTF. CDR3 nucleotide sequence: TGTGCCAGCAGCTTCGACAGGGGGCTCGGCTACACCTTC.

J is TRBJ2-7 and V is TRBV7-2, with TRBD2 as a possible D gene (7 bases). Germline V gives CDR1 SGHTA, CDR2 FQGNSA. Trimming pared 5 bases from V and 2 bases from J, leaving 13 bases between. The CDR3 consists of 14 residues. The CDR3, as DNA: TGTGCCAGCAGCACCGACGGGGGGCCCTACGAGCAGTACTTC. Translating it yields CASSTDGGPYEQYF.

The V call is TRBV18, the J call TRBJ2-3; a weak D match, TRBD2 (6 bases). Germline lookup yields CDR1 KGHSH and CDR2 LQKENI. V was cut by 3 bases and J by 5 bases, with 12 bases left in between. The CDR3 covers 14 residues. CDR3 amino acids: CASSPGRPVDTQYF. CDR3 bases: TGTGCCAGCTCACCCGGGAGACCTGTAGATACGCAGTATTTT.

A few counts support this clone. V usage is TRBV27 and J usage is TRBJ1-1; no reliable D call. The CDR3 totals 13 residues. The V end lost 3 bases, the J end lost 5 bases, and 10 bases lay between the germline ends. Germline V lookup: CDR1 MNHEY, CDR2 SMNVEV (reference sequence). For the CDR3, the DNA is TGTGCCAGCAGTTTTGGTCGAGGAACTGAAGCTTTCTTT. Translation: CASSFGRGTEAFF.

The chain uses TRBV27 and TRBJ1-1; possibly TRBD1 for D (6 bases). The CDR3 extends over 14 amino acids. CDR1 is MNHEY and CDR2 is SMNVEV in the germline V gene (reference sequence). V gave up 2 bases and J gave up 4 bases, with 11 bases separating them. CDR3 DNA sequence: TGTGCCAGCAGTTTAGGGACATCCCCCACTGAAGCTTTCTTT. This gives the protein CASSLGTSPTEAFF.

This clone has only a few counts. The chain uses TRBV4-3 and TRBJ1-5; D not certain. This CDR3 has 14 amino acids. CDR1 LGHNA and CDR2 YSLEER come from the germline V gene. Trimming removed 0 bases from V and 4 bases from J, with 7 bases in between. CDR3: CASSQEGGNQPQHF. The CDR3 DNA is TGCGCCAGCAGCCAAGAGGGCGGGAATCAGCCCCAGCATTTT.

This clone was recorded only once. V gene TRBV30 combines with J gene TRBJ1-2; a possible D gene is TRBD1 (6 bases). Trimming removed 5 bases from V and 3 bases from J, with 13 bases in between. The CDR3 runs to 13 residues. Germline V gene lookup returns CDR1 GTSNPN and CDR2 SVGIG (reference sequence). The CDR3 protein is CAWRGGGDYGYTF. Here the CDR3 DNA reads TGTGCCTGGCGGGGAGGGGGGGACTATGGCTACACCTTC.